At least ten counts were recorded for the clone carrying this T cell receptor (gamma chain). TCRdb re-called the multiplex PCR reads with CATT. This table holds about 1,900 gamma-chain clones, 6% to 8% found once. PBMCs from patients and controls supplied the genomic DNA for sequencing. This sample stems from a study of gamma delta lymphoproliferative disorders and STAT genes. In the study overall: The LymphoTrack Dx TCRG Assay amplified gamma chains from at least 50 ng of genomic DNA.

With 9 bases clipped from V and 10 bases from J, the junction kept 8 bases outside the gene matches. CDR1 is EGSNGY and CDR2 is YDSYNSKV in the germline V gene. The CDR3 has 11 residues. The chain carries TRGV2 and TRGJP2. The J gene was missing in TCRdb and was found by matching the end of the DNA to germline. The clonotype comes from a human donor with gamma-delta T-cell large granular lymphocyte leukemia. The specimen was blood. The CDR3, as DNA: TGTGCCACCGCCAGAACTTGGATCAAGACGTTT. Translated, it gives CATARTWIKTF.